This TCR beta chain derives from a study of CD8+ T cells in alopecia areata. Investigators isolated RNA and reverse transcribed it into cDNA to act as the sequencing template. Libraries were prepared by immunoSEQ multiplex PCR; TCRdb keeps only in-frame clonotypes and omits some of them. The sample shows about 210,000 clones, around two fifths of them seen only once. This CDR3 has 16 residues. Germline V gene data show CDR1 as SGHTA and CDR2 as FQGNSA. The V end lost 5 bases, the J end lost 7 bases, and 21 bases lay between the germline ends. Treatment described: oral pan-JAK inhibitor, 5-10 mg twice daily.

The input for sequencing was CD4+ T cells sorted from blood, taken at approximately week 34, from a patient treated with tofacitinib. The source of this sequence is a human donor with alopecia areata. The chain is built from TRBV7-2 and TRBJ2-1, with D possibly called TRBD1 or TRBD2 (5 bases each). CDR3 region: CASSHPGTGGRNEQFF. As DNA, the CDR3 is TGTGCCAGCAGCCACCCGGGGACGGGCGGAAGGAATGAGCAGTTCTTC.